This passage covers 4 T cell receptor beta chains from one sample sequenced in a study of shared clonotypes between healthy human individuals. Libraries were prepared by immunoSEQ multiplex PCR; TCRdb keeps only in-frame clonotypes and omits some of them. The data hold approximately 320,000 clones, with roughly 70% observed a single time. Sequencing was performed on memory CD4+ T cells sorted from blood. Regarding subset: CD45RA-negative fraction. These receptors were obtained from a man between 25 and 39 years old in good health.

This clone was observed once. As DNA, the CDR3 is TGTGCCAGCAGCCTCGGACACCGGAGTAACTATGGCTACACCTTC. As protein: CASSLGHRSNYGYTF. J is TRBJ1-2 and V is TRBV5-4; weak D call: TRBD1 (5 bases). Trimming removed 4 bases at V and 1 base at J, with 14 bases between. Germline CDR1 SGHNT, CDR2 YYREEE (reference sequence). There are 15 residues in the CDR3.

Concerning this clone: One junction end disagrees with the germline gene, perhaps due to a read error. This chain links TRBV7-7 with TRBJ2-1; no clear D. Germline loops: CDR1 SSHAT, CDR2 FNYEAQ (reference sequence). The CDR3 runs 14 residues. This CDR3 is CASSLNPFQGEQFF. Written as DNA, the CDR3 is TGTGCTAGCAGCTTAAACCCCTTCCAAGGAGAGCAGTTCTTC.

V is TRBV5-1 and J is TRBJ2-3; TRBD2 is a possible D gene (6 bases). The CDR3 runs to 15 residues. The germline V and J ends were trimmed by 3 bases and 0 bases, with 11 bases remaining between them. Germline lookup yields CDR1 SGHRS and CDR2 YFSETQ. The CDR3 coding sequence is TGCGCCAGCAGCTGGGGGGACTGGAGCACAGATACGCAGTATTTT. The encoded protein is CASSWGDWSTDTQYF.

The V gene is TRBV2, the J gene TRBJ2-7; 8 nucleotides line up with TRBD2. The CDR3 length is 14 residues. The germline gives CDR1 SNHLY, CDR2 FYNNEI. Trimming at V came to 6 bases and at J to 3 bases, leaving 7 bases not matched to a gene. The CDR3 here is CASSPGTRDYEQYF. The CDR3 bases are TGTGCCAGCAGCCCCGGGACTAGGGACTACGAGCAGTACTTC.